Listed below are T cell receptor beta chains from one sample, sequenced in a study of blood T cells in healthy people across ages. Via MiXCR, TCRdb re-called the 5' RACE reads, giving one row per CDR3 protein. The sample lists around 1,100,000 distinct CDR3 sequences, around two fifths occurring once. The material sequenced was blood. The receptors here all came from a man younger than 35 in good health. The CDR3 runs from the conserved cysteine through the conserved F or W. D genes are given only for firm matches.

v_gene: TRBV7-8; d_gene: TRBD1; CDR3aa: CASSPDRGSDTQYF
v_gene: TRBV2; d_gene: TRBD2; CDR3aa: CASKSLADTDTQYF
v_gene: TRBV20-1; d_gene: -; CDR3aa: CSARDWKRASTDTQYF
v_gene: TRBV27; d_gene: -; CDR3aa: CASSTGDLGNIQYF
v_gene: TRBV29-1; d_gene: -; CDR3aa: CSVRHNDQPQHF
v_gene: TRBV7-2; d_gene: -; CDR3aa: CASSSGTTLGNEQFF
v_gene: TRBV20-1; d_gene: -; CDR3aa: CSAGTVVAIYNEQYF
v_gene: TRBV7-2; d_gene: -; CDR3aa: CASSYTFIAGLYYGYTF
v_gene: TRBV4-3; d_gene: -; CDR3aa: CASSQEITVRNSPLHF
v_gene: TRBV6-6; d_gene: TRBD1; CDR3aa: CASSQPGQGTYGYTF
v_gene: TRBV20-1; d_gene: TRBD1; CDR3aa: CSAGGTGNNEQYF
v_gene: TRBV4-3; d_gene: -; CDR3aa: CASSTAAARTMNTEAFF
v_gene: TRBV18; d_gene: TRBD1; CDR3aa: CASSPSTGDTDTQYF
v_gene: TRBV3-1; d_gene: TRBD2; CDR3aa: CASSQETSGVVYNEQFF
v_gene: TRBV24-1; d_gene: -; CDR3aa: CATSDSGNTGELFF
v_gene: TRBV18; d_gene: TRBD1; CDR3aa: CASSPSKGTDMQYF
v_gene: TRBV12-3/TRBV12-4; d_gene: -; CDR3aa: CASSLWGGATNEKLFF
v_gene: TRBV20-1; d_gene: TRBD1; CDR3aa: CSAPKTGGNSYEQYF
v_gene: TRBV14; d_gene: -; CDR3aa: CASSLPERPLRNEQYF
v_gene: TRBV4-1; d_gene: -; CDR3aa: CASSPSWAINQPQHF
v_gene: TRBV4-3; d_gene: -; CDR3aa: CASSQELRVEETQYF
v_gene: TRBV9; d_gene: TRBD1; CDR3aa: CASSQRDRAYEQYF
v_gene: TRBV5-4; d_gene: TRBD2; CDR3aa: CASSSLIQRGGYNEQFF
v_gene: TRBV20-1; d_gene: -; CDR3aa: CSAGPHSGSTDTQYF
v_gene: TRBV12-3/TRBV12-4; d_gene: -; CDR3aa: CASTPRDRYTDTQYF
v_gene: TRBV2; d_gene: -; CDR3aa: CASSEGVYAQPQHF
v_gene: TRBV5-1; d_gene: TRBD1; CDR3aa: CATRQGLNNEQYF
v_gene: TRBV7-2; d_gene: -; CDR3aa: CASSVDPGSHEAFF
v_gene: TRBV6-2/TRBV6-3; d_gene: TRBD1; CDR3aa: CASRKQGARFSGANVLTF
v_gene: TRBV7-9; d_gene: -; CDR3aa: CASSLEVVADTQYF
v_gene: TRBV6-5; d_gene: -; CDR3aa: CASSYRRDTTPDSGNTIYF
v_gene: TRBV12-3/TRBV12-4; d_gene: -; CDR3aa: CASNLGYGDSTDTQYF
v_gene: TRBV10-3; d_gene: TRBD1; CDR3aa: CAISETGQPTNTEAFF
v_gene: TRBV4-3; d_gene: -; CDR3aa: CASSQVDGSYNSPLHF
v_gene: TRBV20-1; d_gene: -; CDR3aa: CSASPFGTEAFF
v_gene: TRBV2; d_gene: TRBD2; CDR3aa: CASETGGNNEQFF
v_gene: TRBV20-1; d_gene: -; CDR3aa: CSASYGGGYTF
v_gene: TRBV20-1; d_gene: -; CDR3aa: CSARTLDTGELFF
v_gene: TRBV11-2; d_gene: TRBD2; CDR3aa: CASRTPRDYNTDTQYF
v_gene: TRBV6-1; d_gene: -; CDR3aa: CASSEAGYLEHTDTQYF
v_gene: TRBV12-3/TRBV12-4; d_gene: TRBD1; CDR3aa: CASSTTGKETQYF
v_gene: TRBV20-1; d_gene: -; CDR3aa: CSASRGAVSDEQFF
v_gene: TRBV14; d_gene: -; CDR3aa: CASSQAQHTEAFF
v_gene: TRBV6-6; d_gene: -; CDR3aa: CASSYSKAETQYF
v_gene: TRBV25-1; d_gene: TRBD1; CDR3aa: CASSGQGADTQYF